The clone carrying this T cell receptor (beta chain) was seen only a few times. Its antigen is as yet unknown. The investigators amplified TCR beta CDR3 regions from RNA transcripts. First-round RT-PCR targeting the TCR CDR3 was performed with the HTBI primer set. TCRdb reprocessed the multiplex PCR reads via MiXCR and lists one record per CDR3 protein. The repertoire holds a few hundred thousand distinct CDR3 sequences, with roughly 13% as singletons. This record comes from a study of T cells in Graves' hyperthyroidism and ophthalmopathy. About the research overall: Blood was drawn when the patient was first diagnosed and still untreated.

Germline V gene lookup returns CDR1 LGHNA and CDR2 YNFKEQ. With 0 bases removed from V and 0 bases from J, the gap between germline ends came to 11 bases. The CDR3 is 16 residues long. Study-wide findings and caveats: Blood held most thyroid clonotypes expanded above 0.001 frequency. Ophthalmopathy and stable hyperthyroidism were told apart by a 13 V-J model. The model anticipated ophthalmopathy a median approximately 6.6 months pre-onset.

The rearrangement links TRBV4-2 to TRBJ1-1; a possible D gene is TRBD1 (5 bases). The TCR comes from a woman in her thirties or forties with Graves' ophthalmopathy. Material for sequencing was blood. The CDR3 spells CASSQDGGGLNTEAFF. The DNA for the CDR3 is TGTGCCAGCAGCCAAGATGGGGGAGGTCTGAACACTGAAGCTTTCTTT.